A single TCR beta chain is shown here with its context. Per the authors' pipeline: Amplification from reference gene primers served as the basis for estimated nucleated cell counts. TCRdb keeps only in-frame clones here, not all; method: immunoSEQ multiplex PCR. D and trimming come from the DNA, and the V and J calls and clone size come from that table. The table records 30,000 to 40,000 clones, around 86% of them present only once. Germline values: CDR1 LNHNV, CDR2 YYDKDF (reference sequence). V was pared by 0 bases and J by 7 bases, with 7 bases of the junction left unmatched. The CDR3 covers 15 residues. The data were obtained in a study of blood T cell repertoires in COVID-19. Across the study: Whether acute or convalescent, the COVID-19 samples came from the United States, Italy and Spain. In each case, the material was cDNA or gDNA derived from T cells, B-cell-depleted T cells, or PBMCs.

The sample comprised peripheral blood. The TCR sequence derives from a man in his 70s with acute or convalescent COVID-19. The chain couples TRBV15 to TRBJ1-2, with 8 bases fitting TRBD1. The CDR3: CATSRDVRTGSGYTF. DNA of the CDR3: TGTGCCACCAGCAGAGATGTAAGGACAGGGAGTGGCTACACCTTC.